Reported below is one TCR beta chain. Methods used by the authors: It was from reference gene primer amplification that nucleated cell counts were estimated. Clones were sequenced by immunoSEQ multiplex PCR, and TCRdb holds only the in-frame ones, with some missing. From that table come the V and J calls and clone size; the DNA was used to work out D and trimming. The repertoire has just over 250,000 clones, roughly 88% of them found once; the top ten carry about 9.4%. Followed over time, Seattle patients had been enrolled while infection was active. The data belong to a study of blood T cell repertoires in COVID-19. The overall study: T cells, B-cell-depleted T cells, or PBMCs provided the cDNA or gDNA that served as material.

The sample comprised peripheral blood. The clonotype comes from a woman aged 65 to 85 with COVID-19, enrolled during active disease.

CDR3: CASPPNRGFPSEQYF. The CDR3 bases are TGTGCCAGCCCCCCAAACAGGGGATTTCCTAGTGAGCAGTACTTC. This chain links TRBV28 with TRBJ2-7; 7 bases match TRBD1. The CDR3 is 15 residues long. After removal of 8 bases from V and 7 bases from J, the junction contained 17 bases not matched to a gene. CDR1 is MDHEN, CDR2 SYDVKM, per germline.